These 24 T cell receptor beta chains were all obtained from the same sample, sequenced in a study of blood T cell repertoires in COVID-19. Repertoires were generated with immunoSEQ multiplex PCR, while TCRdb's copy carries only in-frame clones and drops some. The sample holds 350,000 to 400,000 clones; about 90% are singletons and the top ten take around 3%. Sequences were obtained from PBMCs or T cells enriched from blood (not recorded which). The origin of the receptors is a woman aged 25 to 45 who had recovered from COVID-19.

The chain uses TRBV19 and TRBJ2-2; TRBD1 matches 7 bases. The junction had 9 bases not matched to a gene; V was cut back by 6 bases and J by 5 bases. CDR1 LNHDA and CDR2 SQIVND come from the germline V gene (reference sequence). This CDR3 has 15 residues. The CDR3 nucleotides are TGTGCCAGTAGAGGCAGCAGGGGGTGGACCGGGGAGCTGTTTTTT. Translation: CASRGSRGWTGELFF.

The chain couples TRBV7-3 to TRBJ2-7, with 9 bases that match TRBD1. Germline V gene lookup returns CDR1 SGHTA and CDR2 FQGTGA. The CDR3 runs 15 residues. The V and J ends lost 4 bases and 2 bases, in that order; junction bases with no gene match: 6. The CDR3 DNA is TGTGCCAGCAGCTCATCCGGGACAGGGCCCTACGAGCAGTACTTC. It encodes CASSSSGTGPYEQYF.

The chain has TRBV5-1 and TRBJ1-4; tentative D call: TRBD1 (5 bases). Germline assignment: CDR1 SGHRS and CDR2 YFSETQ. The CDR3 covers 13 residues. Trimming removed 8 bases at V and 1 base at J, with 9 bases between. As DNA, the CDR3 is TGCGCCAGTCAACAGGAAACTAATGAAAAACTGTTTTTT. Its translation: CASQQETNEKLFF.

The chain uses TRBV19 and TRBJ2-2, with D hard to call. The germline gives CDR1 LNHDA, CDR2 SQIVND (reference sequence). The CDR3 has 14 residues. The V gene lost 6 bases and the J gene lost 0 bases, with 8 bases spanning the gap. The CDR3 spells CASRWRTNTGELFF. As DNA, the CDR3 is TGTGCCAGTAGGTGGAGAACGAACACCGGGGAGCTGTTTTTT.

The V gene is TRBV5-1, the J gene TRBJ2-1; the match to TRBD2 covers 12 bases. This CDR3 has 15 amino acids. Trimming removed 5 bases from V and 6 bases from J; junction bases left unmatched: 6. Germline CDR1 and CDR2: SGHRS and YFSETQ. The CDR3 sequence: CASSSLTSGGNEQFF. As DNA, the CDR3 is TGCGCCAGCAGTTCCTTGACTAGCGGGGGCAATGAGCAGTTCTTC.

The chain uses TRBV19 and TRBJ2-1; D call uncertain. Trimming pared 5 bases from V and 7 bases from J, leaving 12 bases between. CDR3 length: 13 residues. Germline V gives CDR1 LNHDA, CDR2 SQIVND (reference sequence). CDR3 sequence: CASSVLRANEQFF. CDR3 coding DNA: TGTGCCAGTAGTGTTCTGCGCGCGAATGAGCAGTTCTTC.

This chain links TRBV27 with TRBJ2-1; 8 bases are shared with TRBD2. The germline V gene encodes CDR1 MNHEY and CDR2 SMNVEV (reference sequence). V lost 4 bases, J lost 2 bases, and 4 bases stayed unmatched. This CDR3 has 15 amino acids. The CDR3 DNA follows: TGTGCCAGCAGTTCCGCGGGACTAGCCTACAATGAGCAGTTCTTC. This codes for CASSSAGLAYNEQFF.

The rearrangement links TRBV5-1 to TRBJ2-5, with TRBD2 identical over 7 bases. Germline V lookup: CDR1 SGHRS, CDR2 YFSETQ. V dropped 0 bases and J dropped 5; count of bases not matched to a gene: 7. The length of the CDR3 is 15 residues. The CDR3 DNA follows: TGCGCCAGCAGCTTGGCCCCCGCGGGAGTTGAGACCCAGTACTTC. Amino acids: CASSLAPAGVETQYF.

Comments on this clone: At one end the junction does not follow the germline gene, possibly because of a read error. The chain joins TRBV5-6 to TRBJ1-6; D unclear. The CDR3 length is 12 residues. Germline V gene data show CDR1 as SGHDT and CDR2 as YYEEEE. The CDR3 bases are TGTGCCAGCAACTTGGGAGATTCACCCCTCCACTTT. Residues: CASNLGDSPLHF.

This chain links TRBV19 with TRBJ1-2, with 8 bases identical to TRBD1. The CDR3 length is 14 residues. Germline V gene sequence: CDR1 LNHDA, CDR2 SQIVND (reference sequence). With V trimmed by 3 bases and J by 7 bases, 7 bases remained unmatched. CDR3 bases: TGTGCCAGTAGTATCAGCCAGGGGGCGTCTGGCTACACCTTC. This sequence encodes CASSISQGASGYTF.

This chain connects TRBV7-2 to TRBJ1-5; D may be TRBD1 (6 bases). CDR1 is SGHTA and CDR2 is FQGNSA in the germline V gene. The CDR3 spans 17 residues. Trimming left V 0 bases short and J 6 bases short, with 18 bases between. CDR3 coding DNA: TGTGCCAGCAGCTTAGCGGGCCAGCAAAAAGGGGGTCAGCCCCAGCATTTT. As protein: CASSLAGQQKGGQPQHF.

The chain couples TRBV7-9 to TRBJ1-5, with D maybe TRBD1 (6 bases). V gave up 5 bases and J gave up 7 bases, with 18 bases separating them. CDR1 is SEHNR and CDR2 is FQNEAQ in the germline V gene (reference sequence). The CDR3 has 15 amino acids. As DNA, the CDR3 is TGTGCCAGCAGCGTAGGCCCGGGACACACCCAGCCCCAGCATTTT. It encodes CASSVGPGHTQPQHF. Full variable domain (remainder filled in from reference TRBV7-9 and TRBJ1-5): DTGVSQNPRHKITKRGQNVTFRCDPISEHNRLYWYRQTLGQGPEFLTYFQNEAQLEKSRLLSDRFSAERPKGSFSTLEIQRTEQGDSAMYLCASSVGPGHTQPQHFGDGTRLSIL.

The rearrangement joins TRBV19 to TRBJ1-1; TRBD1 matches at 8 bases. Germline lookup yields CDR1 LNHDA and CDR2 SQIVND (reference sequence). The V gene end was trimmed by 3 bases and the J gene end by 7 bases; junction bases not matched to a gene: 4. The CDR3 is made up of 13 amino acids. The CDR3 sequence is CASSIRGRVEAFF. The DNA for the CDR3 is TGTGCCAGTAGTATCAGGGGGCGGGTTGAAGCTTTCTTT.

CDR3 loop: CASSPTSKQGGGYTF. For the CDR3, the DNA is TGTGCCAGCTCACCAACGTCGAAACAGGGTGGTGGCTACACCTTC. V gene TRBV18 combines with J gene TRBJ1-2; perhaps TRBD1 as D (6 bases). The V end lost 2 bases, the J end lost 7 bases, and 17 bases lay between the germline ends. CDR1 is KGHSH, CDR2 LQKENI, per germline. The CDR3 loop spans 15 amino acids.

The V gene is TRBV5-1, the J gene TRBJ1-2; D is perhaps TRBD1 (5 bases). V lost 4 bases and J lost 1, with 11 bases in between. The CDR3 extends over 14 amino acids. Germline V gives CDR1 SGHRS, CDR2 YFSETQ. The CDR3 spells CASSPGLINYGYTF. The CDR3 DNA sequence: TGCGCCAGCAGCCCGGGACTGATTAACTATGGCTACACCTTC.

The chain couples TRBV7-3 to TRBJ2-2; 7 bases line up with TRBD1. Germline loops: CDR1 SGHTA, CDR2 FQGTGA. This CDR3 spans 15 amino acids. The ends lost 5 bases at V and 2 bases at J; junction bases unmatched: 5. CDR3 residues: CASSRQGRNTGELFF. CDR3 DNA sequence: TGTGCCAGCAGCCGACAGGGTAGAAACACCGGGGAGCTGTTTTTT.

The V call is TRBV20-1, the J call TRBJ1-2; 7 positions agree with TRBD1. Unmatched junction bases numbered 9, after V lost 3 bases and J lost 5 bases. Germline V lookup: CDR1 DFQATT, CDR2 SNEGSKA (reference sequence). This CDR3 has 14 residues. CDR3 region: CSASRDSAIYGYTF. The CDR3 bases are TGCAGTGCTAGTAGGGACAGCGCGATATATGGCTACACCTTC.

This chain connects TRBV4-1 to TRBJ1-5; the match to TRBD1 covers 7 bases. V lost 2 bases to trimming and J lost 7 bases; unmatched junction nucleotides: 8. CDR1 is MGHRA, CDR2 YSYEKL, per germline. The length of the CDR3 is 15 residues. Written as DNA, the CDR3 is TGCGCCAGCAGCCAATATGGCAGGGGGGAACAGCCCCAGCATTTT. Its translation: CASSQYGRGEQPQHF.

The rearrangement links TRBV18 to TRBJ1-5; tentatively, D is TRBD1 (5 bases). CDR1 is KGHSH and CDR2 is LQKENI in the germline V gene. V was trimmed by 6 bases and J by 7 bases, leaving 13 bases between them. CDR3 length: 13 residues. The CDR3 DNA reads TGTGCCAGCTCCCCAGACAGTATACAGCCCCAGCATTTT. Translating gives CASSPDSIQPQHF.

CDR3 DNA sequence: TGTGCCAGCAGTTCCGCTCTAGGGCCCCAGCATTTT. This codes for CASSSALGPQHF. The chain is built from TRBV28 and TRBJ1-5; no definite D call. The CDR3 contains 12 residues. The germline V gene has CDR1 MDHEN and CDR2 SYDVKM. The V end lost 4 bases, the J end lost 9 bases, and 10 bases lay between the germline ends.

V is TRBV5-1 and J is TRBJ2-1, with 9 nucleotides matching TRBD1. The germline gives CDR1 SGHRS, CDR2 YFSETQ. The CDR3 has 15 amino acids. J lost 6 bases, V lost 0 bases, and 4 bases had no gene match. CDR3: CASSLGDRELNEQFF. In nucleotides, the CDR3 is TGCGCCAGCAGCTTGGGGGACAGGGAACTCAATGAGCAGTTCTTC. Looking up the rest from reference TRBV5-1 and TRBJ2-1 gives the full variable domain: KAGVTQTPRYLIKTRGQQVTLSCSPISGHRSVSWYQQTPGQGLQFLFEYFSETQRNKGNFPGRFSGRQFSNSRSEMNVSTLELGDSALYLCASSLGDRELNEQFFGPGTRLTVL.

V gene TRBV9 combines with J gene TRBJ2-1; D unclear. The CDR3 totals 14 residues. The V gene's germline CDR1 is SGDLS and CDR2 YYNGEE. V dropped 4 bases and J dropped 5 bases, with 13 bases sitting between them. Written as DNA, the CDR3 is TGTGCCAGCAGCCCCCGCGGAGACCACAATGAGCAGTTCTTC. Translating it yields CASSPRGDHNEQFF.

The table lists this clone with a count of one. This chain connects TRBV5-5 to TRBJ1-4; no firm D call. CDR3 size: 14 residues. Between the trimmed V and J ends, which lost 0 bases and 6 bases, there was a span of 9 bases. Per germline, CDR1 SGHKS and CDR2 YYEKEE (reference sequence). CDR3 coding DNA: TGTGCCAGCAGCTTGGGTCAGGTCGATGAAAAACTGTTTTTT. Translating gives CASSLGQVDEKLFF.

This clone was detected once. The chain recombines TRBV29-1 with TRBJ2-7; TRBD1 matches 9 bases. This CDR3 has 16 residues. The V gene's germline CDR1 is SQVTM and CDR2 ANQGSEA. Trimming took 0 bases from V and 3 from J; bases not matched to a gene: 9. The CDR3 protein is CSVEDPRQGEDYEQYF. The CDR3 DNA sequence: TGCAGCGTTGAAGATCCGCGACAGGGGGAAGACTACGAGCAGTACTTC.